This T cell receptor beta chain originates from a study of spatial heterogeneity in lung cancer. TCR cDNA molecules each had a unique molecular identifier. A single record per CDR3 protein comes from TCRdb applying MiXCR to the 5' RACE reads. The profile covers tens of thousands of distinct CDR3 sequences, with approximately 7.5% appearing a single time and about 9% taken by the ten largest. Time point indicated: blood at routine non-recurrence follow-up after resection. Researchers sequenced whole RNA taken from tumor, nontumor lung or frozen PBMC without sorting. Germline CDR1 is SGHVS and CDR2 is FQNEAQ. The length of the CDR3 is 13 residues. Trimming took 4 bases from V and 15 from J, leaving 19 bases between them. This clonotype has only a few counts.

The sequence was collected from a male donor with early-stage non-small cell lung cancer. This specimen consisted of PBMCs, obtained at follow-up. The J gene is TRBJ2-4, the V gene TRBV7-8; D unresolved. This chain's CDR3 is CASSSDDTRRAYF. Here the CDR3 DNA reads TGTGCCAGCAGCTCAGATGACACCCGTCGGGCGTACTTC.